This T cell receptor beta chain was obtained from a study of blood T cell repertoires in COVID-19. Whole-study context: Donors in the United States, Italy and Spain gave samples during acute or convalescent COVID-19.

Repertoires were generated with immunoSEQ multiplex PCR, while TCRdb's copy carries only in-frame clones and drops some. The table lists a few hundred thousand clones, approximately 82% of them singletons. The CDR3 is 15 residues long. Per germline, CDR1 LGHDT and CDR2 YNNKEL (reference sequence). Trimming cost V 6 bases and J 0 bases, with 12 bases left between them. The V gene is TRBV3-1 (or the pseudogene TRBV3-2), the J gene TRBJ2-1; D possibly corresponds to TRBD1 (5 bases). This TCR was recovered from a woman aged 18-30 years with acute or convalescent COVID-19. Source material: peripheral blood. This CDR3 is CASSPTGFSYNEQFF. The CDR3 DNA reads TGTGCCAGCAGTCCCACAGGCTTCTCCTACAATGAGCAGTTCTTC.